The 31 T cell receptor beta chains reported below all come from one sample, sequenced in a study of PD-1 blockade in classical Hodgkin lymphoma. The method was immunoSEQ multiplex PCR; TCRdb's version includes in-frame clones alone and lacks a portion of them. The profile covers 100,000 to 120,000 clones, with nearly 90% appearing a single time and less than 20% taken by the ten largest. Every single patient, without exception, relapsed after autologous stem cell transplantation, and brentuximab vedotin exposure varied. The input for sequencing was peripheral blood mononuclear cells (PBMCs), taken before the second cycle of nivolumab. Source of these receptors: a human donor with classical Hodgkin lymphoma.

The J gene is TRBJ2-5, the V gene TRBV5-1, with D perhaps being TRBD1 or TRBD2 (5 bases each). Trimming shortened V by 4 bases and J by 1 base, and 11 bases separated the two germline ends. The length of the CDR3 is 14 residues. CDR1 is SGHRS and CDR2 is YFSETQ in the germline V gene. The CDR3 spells CASSRDPSQETQYF. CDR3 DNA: TGCGCCAGCAGCAGGGACCCATCCCAAGAGACCCAGTACTTC.

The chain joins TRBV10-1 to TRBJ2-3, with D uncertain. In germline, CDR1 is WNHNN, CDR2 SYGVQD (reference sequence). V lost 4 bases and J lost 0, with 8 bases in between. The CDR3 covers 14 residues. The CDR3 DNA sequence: TGCGCCAGCAGTGGACCGTCTAGCACAGATACGCAGTATTTT. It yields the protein CASSGPSSTDTQYF.

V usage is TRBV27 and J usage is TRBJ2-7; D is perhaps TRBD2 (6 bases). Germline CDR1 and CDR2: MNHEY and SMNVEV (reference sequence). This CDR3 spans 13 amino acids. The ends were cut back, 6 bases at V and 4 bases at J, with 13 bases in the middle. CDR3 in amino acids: CASSQTRFYEQYF. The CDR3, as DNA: TGTGCCAGCAGCCAGACTAGATTTTACGAGCAGTACTTC.

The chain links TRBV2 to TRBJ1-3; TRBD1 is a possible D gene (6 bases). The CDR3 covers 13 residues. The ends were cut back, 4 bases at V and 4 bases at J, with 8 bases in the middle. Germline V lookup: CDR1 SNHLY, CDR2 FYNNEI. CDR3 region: CASSGGTGNTIYF. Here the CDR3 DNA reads TGTGCCAGCAGTGGGGGGACAGGAAACACCATATATTTT.

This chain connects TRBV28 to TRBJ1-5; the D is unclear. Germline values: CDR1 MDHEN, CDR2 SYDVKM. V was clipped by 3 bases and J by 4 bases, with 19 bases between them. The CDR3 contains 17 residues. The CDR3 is CASSFRRATWGNQPQHF. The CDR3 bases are TGTGCCAGCAGTTTTAGACGCGCCACGTGGGGTAATCAGCCCCAGCATTTT.

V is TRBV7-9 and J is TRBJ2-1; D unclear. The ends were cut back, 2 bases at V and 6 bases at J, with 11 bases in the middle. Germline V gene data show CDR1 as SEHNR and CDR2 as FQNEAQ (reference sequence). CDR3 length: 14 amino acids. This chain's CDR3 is CASSLSLYANEQFF. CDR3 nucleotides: TGTGCCAGCAGCTTATCCCTTTACGCCAATGAGCAGTTCTTC.

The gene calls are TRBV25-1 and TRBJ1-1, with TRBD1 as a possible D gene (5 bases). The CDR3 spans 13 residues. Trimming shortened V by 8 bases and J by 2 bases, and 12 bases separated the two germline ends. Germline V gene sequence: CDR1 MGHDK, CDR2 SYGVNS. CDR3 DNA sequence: TGTGCCAGCCAGGGAAATGGTAACACTGAAGCTTTCTTT. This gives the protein CASQGNGNTEAFF. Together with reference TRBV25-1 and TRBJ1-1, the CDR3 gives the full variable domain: EADIYQTPRYLVIGTGKKITLECSQTMGHDKMYWYQQDPGMELHLIHYSYGVNSTEKGDLSSESTVSRIRTEHFPLTLESARPSHTSQYLCASQGNGNTEAFFGQGTRLTVV.

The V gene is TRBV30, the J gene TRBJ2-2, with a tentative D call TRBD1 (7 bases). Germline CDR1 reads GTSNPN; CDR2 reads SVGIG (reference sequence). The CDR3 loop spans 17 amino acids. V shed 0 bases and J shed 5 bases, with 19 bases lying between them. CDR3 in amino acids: CAWSVRRAGGRTGELFF. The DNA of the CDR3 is TGTGCCTGGAGTGTACGTCGGGCAGGGGGGAGGACCGGGGAGCTGTTTTTT.

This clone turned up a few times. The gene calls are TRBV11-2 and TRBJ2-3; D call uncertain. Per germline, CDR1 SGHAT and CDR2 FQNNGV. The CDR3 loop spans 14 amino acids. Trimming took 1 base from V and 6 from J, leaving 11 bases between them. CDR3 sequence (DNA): TGTGCCAGCAGCTTAGCTGTCGTAACCGATACGCAGTATTTT. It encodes CASSLAVVTDTQYF. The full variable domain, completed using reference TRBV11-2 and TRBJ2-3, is EAGVAQSPRYKIIEKRQSVAFWCNPISGHATLYWYQQILGQGPKLLIQFQNNGVVDDSQLPKDRFSAERLKGVDSTLKIQPAKLEDSAVYLCASSLAVVTDTQYFGPGTRLTVL.

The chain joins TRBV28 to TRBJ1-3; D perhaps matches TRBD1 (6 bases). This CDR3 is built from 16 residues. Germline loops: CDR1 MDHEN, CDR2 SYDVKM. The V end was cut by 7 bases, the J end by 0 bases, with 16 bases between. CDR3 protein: CASTSRRGTSGNTIYF. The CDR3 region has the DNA TGTGCCAGCACCAGCCGGAGGGGGACCTCTGGAAACACCATATATTTT.

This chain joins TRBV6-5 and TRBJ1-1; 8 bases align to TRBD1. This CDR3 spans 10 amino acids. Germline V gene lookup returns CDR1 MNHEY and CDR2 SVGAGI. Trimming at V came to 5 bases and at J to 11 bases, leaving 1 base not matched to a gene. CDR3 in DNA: TGTGCCAGCAGTCCAGGGGGCGCTTTCTTT. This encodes CASSPGGAFF.

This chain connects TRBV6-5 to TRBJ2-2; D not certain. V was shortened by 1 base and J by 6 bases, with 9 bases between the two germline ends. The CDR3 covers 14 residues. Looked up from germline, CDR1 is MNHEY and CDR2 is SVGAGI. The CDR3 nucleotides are TGTGCCAGCAGTTACTTGAGTATAGCCGGGGAGCTGTTTTTT. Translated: CASSYLSIAGELFF.

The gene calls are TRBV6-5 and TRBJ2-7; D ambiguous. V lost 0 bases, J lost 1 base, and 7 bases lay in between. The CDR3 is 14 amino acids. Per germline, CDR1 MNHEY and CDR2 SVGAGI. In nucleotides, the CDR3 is TGTGCCAGCAGTTACTCGATTGAGTCCTACGAGCAGTACTTC. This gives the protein CASSYSIESYEQYF.

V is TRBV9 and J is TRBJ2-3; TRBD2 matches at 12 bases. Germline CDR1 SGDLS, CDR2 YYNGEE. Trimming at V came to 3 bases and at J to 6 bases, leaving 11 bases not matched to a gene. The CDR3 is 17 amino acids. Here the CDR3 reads CASSDPSGRAEEDTQYF. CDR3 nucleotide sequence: TGTGCCAGCAGCGATCCTAGCGGGAGGGCCGAGGAGGATACGCAGTATTTT.

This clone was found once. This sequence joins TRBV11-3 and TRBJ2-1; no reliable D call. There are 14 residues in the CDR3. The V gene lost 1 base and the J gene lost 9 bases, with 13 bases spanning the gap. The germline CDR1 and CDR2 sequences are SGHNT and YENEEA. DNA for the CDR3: TGTGCCAGCAGCTTAGTGAGCCCTCCGGGTGAGCAGTTCTTC. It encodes CASSLVSPPGEQFF.

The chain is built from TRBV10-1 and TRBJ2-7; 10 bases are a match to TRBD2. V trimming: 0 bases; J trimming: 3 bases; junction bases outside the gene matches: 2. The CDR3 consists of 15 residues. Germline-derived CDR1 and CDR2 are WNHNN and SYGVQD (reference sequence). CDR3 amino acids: CASSESPSGSYEQYF. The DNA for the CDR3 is TGCGCCAGCAGTGAGTCGCCTAGCGGGAGCTACGAGCAGTACTTC.

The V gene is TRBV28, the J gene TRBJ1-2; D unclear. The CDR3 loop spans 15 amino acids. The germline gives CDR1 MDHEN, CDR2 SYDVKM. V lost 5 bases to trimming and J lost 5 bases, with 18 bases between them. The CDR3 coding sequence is TGTGCCAGCAGTCTAGGGAGCCGGGTTCGATATGGCTACACCTTC. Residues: CASSLGSRVRYGYTF.

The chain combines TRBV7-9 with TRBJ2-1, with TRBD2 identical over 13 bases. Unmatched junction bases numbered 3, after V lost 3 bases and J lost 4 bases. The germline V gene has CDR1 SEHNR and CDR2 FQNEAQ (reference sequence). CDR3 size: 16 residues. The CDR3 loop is CASSFGTSGVYNEQFF. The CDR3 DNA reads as TGTGCCAGCAGCTTTGGGACTAGCGGGGTTTACAATGAGCAGTTCTTC. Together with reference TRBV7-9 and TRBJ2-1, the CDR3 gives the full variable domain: DTGVSQNPRHKITKRGQNVTFRCDPISEHNRLYWYRQTLGQGPEFLTYFQNEAQLEKSRLLSDRFSAERPKGSFSTLEIQRTEQGDSAMYLCASSFGTSGVYNEQFFGPGTRLTVL.

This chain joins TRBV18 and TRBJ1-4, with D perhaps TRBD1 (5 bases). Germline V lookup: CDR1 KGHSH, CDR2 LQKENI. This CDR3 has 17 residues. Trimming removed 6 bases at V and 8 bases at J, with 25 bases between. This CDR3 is CASSYGAGGTVAEKLFF. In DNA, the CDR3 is TGTGCCAGCTCTTACGGAGCGGGGGGAACGGTAGCGGAAAAACTGTTTTTT.

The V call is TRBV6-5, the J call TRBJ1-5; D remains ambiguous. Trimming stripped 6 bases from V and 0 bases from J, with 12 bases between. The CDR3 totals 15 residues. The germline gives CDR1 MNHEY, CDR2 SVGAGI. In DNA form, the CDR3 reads TGTGCCAGCAGCCCGGATACACTTAGCAATCAGCCCCAGCATTTT. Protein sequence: CASSPDTLSNQPQHF.

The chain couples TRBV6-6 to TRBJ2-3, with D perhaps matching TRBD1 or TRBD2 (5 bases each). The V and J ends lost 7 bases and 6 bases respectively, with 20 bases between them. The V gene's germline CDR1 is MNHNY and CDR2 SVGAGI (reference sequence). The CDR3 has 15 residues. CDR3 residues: CASKYGDLPGDTQYF. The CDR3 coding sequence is TGTGCCAGCAAATACGGGGACCTGCCGGGGGATACGCAGTATTTT.

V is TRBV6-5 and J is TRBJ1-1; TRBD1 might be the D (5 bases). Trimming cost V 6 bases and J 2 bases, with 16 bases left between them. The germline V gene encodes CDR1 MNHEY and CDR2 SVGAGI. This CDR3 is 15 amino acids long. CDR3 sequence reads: CASRLDRDLNTEAFF. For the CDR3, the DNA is TGTGCCAGCAGACTCGACAGAGACCTAAACACTGAAGCTTTCTTT.

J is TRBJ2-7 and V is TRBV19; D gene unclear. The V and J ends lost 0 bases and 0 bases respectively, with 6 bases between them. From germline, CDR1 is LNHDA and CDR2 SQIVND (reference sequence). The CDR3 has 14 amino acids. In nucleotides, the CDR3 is TGTGCCAGTAGTATAGATGGCTCCTCCTACGAGCAGTACTTC. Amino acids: CASSIDGSSYEQYF.

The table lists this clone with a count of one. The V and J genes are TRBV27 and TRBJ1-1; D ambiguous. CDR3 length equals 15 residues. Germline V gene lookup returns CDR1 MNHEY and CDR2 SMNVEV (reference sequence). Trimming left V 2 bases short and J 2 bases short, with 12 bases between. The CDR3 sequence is CASSLNTPLNTEAFF. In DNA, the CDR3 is TGTGCCAGCAGTTTAAATACACCATTAAACACTGAAGCTTTCTTT.

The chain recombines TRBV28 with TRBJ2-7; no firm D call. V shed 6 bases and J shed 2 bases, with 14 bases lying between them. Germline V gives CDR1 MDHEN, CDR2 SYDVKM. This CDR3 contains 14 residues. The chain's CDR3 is CASSPAYRPYEQYF. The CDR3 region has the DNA TGTGCCAGCAGCCCCGCCTACCGACCCTACGAGCAGTACTTC.

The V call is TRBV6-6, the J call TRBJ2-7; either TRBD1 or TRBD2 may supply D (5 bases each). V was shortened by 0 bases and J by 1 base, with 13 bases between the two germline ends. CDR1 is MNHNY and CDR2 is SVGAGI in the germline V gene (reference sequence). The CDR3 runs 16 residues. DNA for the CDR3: TGTGCCAGCAGTTACTCTGGGCAGGGAGCGTCCTACGAGCAGTACTTC. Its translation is CASSYSGQGASYEQYF.

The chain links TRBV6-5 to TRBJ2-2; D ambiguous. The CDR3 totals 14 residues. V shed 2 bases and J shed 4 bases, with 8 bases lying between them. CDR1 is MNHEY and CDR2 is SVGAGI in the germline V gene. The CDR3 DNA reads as TGTGCCAGCAGTTACGGAGTCGGCACCGGGGAGCTGTTTTTT. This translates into CASSYGVGTGELFF.

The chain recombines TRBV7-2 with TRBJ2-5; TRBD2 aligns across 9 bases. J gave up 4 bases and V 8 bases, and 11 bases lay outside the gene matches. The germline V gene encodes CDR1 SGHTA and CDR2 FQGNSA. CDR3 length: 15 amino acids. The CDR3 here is CASGSSSGRRETQYF. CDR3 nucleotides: TGTGCCAGCGGGAGTTCCAGCGGGAGGCGAGAGACCCAGTACTTC.

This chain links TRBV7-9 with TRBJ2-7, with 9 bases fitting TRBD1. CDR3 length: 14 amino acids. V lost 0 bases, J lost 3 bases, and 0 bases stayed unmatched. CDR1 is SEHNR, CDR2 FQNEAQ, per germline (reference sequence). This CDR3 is CASSLAGQGYEQYF. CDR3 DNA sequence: TGTGCCAGCAGCTTAGCGGGACAGGGCTACGAGCAGTACTTC. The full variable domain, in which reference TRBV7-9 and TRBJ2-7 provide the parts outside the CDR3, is DTGVSQNPRHKITKRGQNVTFRCDPISEHNRLYWYRQTLGQGPEFLTYFQNEAQLEKSRLLSDRFSAERPKGSFSTLEIQRTEQGDSAMYLCASSLAGQGYEQYFGPGTRLTVT.

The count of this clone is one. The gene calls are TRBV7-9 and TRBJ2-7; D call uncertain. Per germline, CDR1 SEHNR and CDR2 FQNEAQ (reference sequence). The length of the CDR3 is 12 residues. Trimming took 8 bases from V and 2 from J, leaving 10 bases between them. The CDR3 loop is CASGYTAYEQYF. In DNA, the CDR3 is TGTGCCAGCGGGTACACTGCCTACGAGCAGTACTTC. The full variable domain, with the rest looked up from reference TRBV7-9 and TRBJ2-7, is DTGVSQNPRHKITKRGQNVTFRCDPISEHNRLYWYRQTLGQGPEFLTYFQNEAQLEKSRLLSDRFSAERPKGSFSTLEIQRTEQGDSAMYLCASGYTAYEQYFGPGTRLTVT.

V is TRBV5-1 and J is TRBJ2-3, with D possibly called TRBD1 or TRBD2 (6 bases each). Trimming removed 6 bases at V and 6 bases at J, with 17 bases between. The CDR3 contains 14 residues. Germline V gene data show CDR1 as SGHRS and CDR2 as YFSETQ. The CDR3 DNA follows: TGCGCCAGCAACCGGGGGCTAGAGGTCGATACGCAGTATTTT. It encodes CASNRGLEVDTQYF.